The 19 T cell receptor beta chains presented below share a single source sample, sequenced in a study of CD8 T cells in ankylosing spondylitis. Findings and caveats of the study: Blood of patients with ankylosing spondylitis appeared to be characterized by a TCR beta motif of fewer than 10 highly homologous variants.

For these TCRs, the target antigens are not known. MiXCR, applied by TCRdb to the 5' RACE reads, yields one record per CDR3 protein. The sample consists of roughly 440,000 distinct CDR3 sequences, 17% of them appearing once. Sequenced: blood, either unsorted or a sorted T cell fraction (not recorded which). The receptors stem from a male donor with ankylosing spondylitis.

Only a few counts were recorded for this clonotype. V and J are TRBV20-1 and TRBJ2-1; either TRBD1 or TRBD2 may supply D (5 bases each). Germline CDR1 is DFQATT and CDR2 is SNEGSKA (reference sequence). The CDR3 covers 13 residues. CDR3 in DNA: TGCAGCCCCATGGGGGATCATTCTCATGAGCAGTTCTTC. Its translation is CSPMGDHSHEQFF.

This clonotype has just a few counts. The rearrangement links TRBV2 to TRBJ2-7; tentatively, D is TRBD1 or TRBD2 (6 bases each). The CDR3 runs 16 residues. The ends were cut back, 1 base at V and 7 bases at J, with 20 bases in the middle. The germline gives CDR1 SNHLY, CDR2 FYNNEI. The CDR3 bases are TGTGCCAGCAGTGAAGAGGGGGGAAAGGGGCCGCGAGAGCAGTACTTC. Its translation: CASSEEGGKGPREQYF.

This clonotype was observed a handful of times. The V call is TRBV7-2, the J call TRBJ2-3; perhaps TRBD1 as D (6 bases). This CDR3 contains 13 residues. CDR1 SGHTA and CDR2 FQGNSA come from the germline V gene. V was clipped by 1 base and J by 15 bases, with 17 bases between them. The DNA for the CDR3 is TGTGCCAGCAGCTTAGATTTGTCGTCCAGGGGATATTTT. Residues: CASSLDLSSRGYF.

The table lists this clonotype with a few counts. The chain recombines TRBV29-1 with TRBJ2-2, with TRBD2 as a possible D gene (6 bases). V lost 5 bases and J 1 base, leaving 14 bases between the germline ends. The germline V gene has CDR1 SQVTM and CDR2 ANQGSEA. The CDR3 covers 15 residues. CDR3 coding DNA: TGCAGCGTTACCGGAATGGGGGGGAACACCGGGGAGCTGTTTTTT. Translating it yields CSVTGMGGNTGELFF.

This rearrangement joins TRBV24-1 to TRBJ2-2; 9 positions match TRBD1. There are 16 residues in the CDR3. V was pared by 4 bases and J by 4 bases, with 6 bases of the junction left unmatched. Germline loops: CDR1 KGHDR, CDR2 SFDVKD. CDR3 sequence (DNA): TGTGCCACCAGTGAAGCCGGGACAGGGAGCACCGGGGAGCTGTTTTTT. Translating gives CATSEAGTGSTGELFF.

Only a few counts were recorded for this clonotype. The gene calls are TRBV4-1 and TRBJ1-1, with D possibly matching TRBD1 (5 bases). V lost 6 bases to trimming and J lost 7 bases, with 12 bases between them. Germline V gene lookup returns CDR1 MGHRA and CDR2 YSYEKL. The CDR3 has 12 residues. In nucleotides, the CDR3 is TGCGCCAGCAGACAGGTTGGTGGTGAAGCTTTCTTT. The encoded protein is CASRQVGGEAFF.

This clonotype has just a few counts. The chain is built from TRBV5-1 and TRBJ1-2; D may be TRBD1 (6 bases). CDR1 and CDR2 from the germline V gene are SGHRS and YFSETQ. V was shortened by 0 bases and J by 4 bases, with 10 bases between the two germline ends. The CDR3 loop spans 14 amino acids. The CDR3 region has the DNA TGCGCCAGCAGCTTGGCCGGACAGAGCTATGGCTACACCTTC. It translates to CASSLAGQSYGYTF.

CDR3 sequence reads: CASRVMGQTEAFF. CDR3 nucleotides: TGTGCCAGCAGGGTAATGGGACAGACCGAAGCTTTCTTT. V and J are TRBV2 and TRBJ1-1; 7 nucleotides match TRBD1. V lost 6 bases and J lost 8; bases outside the gene matches: 9. The CDR3 extends over 13 amino acids. Per the germline V gene, CDR1 is SNHLY and CDR2 is FYNNEI.

The rearrangement links TRBV7-9 to TRBJ2-2; 8 bases agree with TRBD1. The CDR3 contains 16 residues. Losses at the gene ends were 5 bases for V and 2 bases for J; bases not matched to a gene: 7. Germline loops: CDR1 SEHNR, CDR2 FQNEAQ (reference sequence). CDR3 sequence (DNA): TGTGCCAGCAGCCCCCGGGGGACAGGCAACACCGGGGAGCTGTTTTTT. Its protein product is CASSPRGTGNTGELFF.

This chain links TRBV12-3 or TRBV12-4 with TRBJ2-1; TRBD2 might be the D (5 bases). V lost 6 bases and J 2 bases, leaving 26 bases between the germline ends. The CDR3 contains 19 residues. In DNA, the CDR3 is TGTGCCAGCAGCCCCCTAGTCCCCTATTACAGTAGCGCCTACAATGAGCAGTTCTTC. Translating gives CASSPLVPYYSSAYNEQFF.

The chain employs TRBV30 and TRBJ1-1; D not certain. This CDR3 is built from 13 residues. CDR1 and CDR2 from the germline V gene are GTSNPN and SVGIG (reference sequence). V was shortened by 3 bases and J by 1 base, with 9 bases between the two germline ends. The CDR3 nucleotides are TGTGCCTGGAGGTTGACGGAGAACACTGAAGCTTTCTTT. Amino acid sequence: CAWRLTENTEAFF. Based on the CDR3 plus reference TRBV30 and TRBJ1-1, the full variable domain is SQTIHQWPATLVQPVGSPLSLECTVEGTSNPNLYWYRQAAGRGLQLLFYSVGIGQISSEVPQNLSASRPQDRQFILSSKKLLLSDSGFYLCAWRLTENTEAFFGQGTRLTVV.

This clonotype was counted a few times. The chain links TRBV6-1 to TRBJ1-1, with TRBD1 identical over 10 bases. CDR1 MNHNS and CDR2 SASEGT come from the germline V gene. J gave up 6 bases and V 5 bases, and 9 bases lay outside the gene matches. The CDR3 runs to 15 residues. CDR3 in DNA: TGTGCCAGCAGTCCTGACAGGGGGCTGGTCGCTGAAGCTTTCTTT. Translation gives CASSPDRGLVAEAFF.

V is TRBV27 and J is TRBJ2-1; 8 bases align to TRBD1. Trimming at V came to 7 bases and at J to 1 base, leaving 9 bases not matched to a gene. This CDR3 comprises 16 residues. From germline, CDR1 is MNHEY and CDR2 SMNVEV (reference sequence). CDR3 nucleotide sequence: TGTGCCAGCACTCCTTCAGGGGGCCAATCCTACAATGAGCAGTTCTTC. Translated: CASTPSGGQSYNEQFF.

This clonotype was counted between two and nine times. The V gene is TRBV18, the J gene TRBJ1-4; weak D call: TRBD1 (5 bases). Trimming cost V 2 bases and J 4 bases, with 8 bases left between them. The CDR3 spans 14 residues. CDR1 and CDR2 from the germline V gene are KGHSH and LQKENI. In DNA, the CDR3 is TGTGCCAGCTCACCAGGGACGTATAATGAAAAACTGTTTTTT. Translated, it gives CASSPGTYNEKLFF.

This clonotype is a singleton in its sample. The chain carries TRBV20-1 and TRBJ2-5; 14 bases align to TRBD2. The CDR3 loop spans 15 amino acids. Germline V gene sequence: CDR1 DFQATT, CDR2 SNEGSKA (reference sequence). The V and J ends lost 8 bases and 5 bases, in that order; junction bases with no gene match: 10. This CDR3 reads CSRLAGGPWSETQYF. In DNA, the CDR3 is TGCAGTCGACTAGCGGGAGGGCCGTGGTCGGAGACCCAGTACTTC.

This clonotype showed up just a few times. The chain employs TRBV5-5 and TRBJ2-1; D might be TRBD1 (6 bases). This CDR3 spans 15 amino acids. The germline gives CDR1 SGHKS, CDR2 YYEKEE (reference sequence). The V and J ends lost 4 bases and 5 bases respectively, with 16 bases between them. CDR3 sequence: CASSPRTVLNNEQFF. The CDR3 nucleotides read TGTGCCAGCAGCCCACGGACAGTCCTGAACAATGAGCAGTTCTTC.

Many counts were recorded for this clonotype. The CDR3 loop reads CASSHSVSGKDYNEQFF. Here the CDR3 DNA reads TGTGCCAGCAGCCATTCTGTTAGCGGGAAAGACTACAATGAGCAGTTCTTC. The J gene is TRBJ2-1, the V gene TRBV4-2; 8 bases agree with TRBD2. With 3 bases clipped from V and 3 bases from J, the junction kept 10 bases outside the gene matches. The CDR3 covers 17 residues. In germline, CDR1 is LGHNA, CDR2 YNFKEQ.

This sequence joins TRBV7-2 and TRBJ1-2; 7 nucleotides match TRBD1. The CDR3 is 15 residues long. The germline V gene has CDR1 SGHTA and CDR2 FQGNSA. Trimming took 0 bases from V and 4 from J; bases not matched to a gene: 5. For the CDR3, the DNA is TGTGCCAGCAGCTTAGCCCAGGGGGTGGGCTATGGCTACACCTTC. This codes for CASSLAQGVGYGYTF.

There are a few counts of this clonotype. The chain couples TRBV20-1 to TRBJ1-1, with D possibly matching TRBD1 (5 bases). The germline CDR1 and CDR2 sequences are DFQATT and SNEGSKA (reference sequence). This CDR3 is 18 amino acids long. Trimming took 0 bases from V and 2 from J, leaving 22 bases between them. The CDR3 nucleotides read TGCAGTGCTAGAGATTCGCGAGGGGAGGGGTCCTTTAACACTGAAGCTTTCTTT. It encodes CSARDSRGEGSFNTEAFF.